This T cell receptor beta chain emerged from a study of cytomegalovirus exposure and HLA in healthy donors. Study information: Most donors, 81% of several hundred genotyped, fell in the Caucasian-associated ancestry cluster.

Regarding this clone: Its antigen is not known.

General study results and limits: HLA alleles were associated with roughly 17,000 TCR beta sequences in a later analysis at 0.05 false discovery rate. Later work found most CMV-associated TCR beta chains apparently HLA-restricted. Exclusion applied to some V segments, including TRBV6-2 and TRBV6-3, as they were indistinguishable.

The PCR employed 60 Vbeta primers together with 13 Jbeta primers. Measured with immunoSEQ multiplex PCR; TCRdb has only the in-frame clones, and not every one. The table records about 180,000 clones, roughly three quarters of them present only once. Deletions cut 1 base from V and 1 base from J, with 10 bases between. Germline values: CDR1 SGHNT, CDR2 YENEEA. The CDR3 length is 16 residues. This clonotype was sampled from a male donor in good health and CMV-seronegative. The chain links TRBV11-3 to TRBJ2-2; tentative D call: TRBD2 (5 bases). Material for sequencing was PBMCs. CDR3 nucleotide sequence: TGTGCCAGCAGCTTAGGGGGTAGCGTGAACACCGGGGAGCTGTTTTTT. Translating it yields CASSLGGSVNTGELFF.